This T cell receptor beta chain originates from a study of cytomegalovirus exposure and HLA in healthy donors. Primers included in the PCR were 60 Vbeta and 13 Jbeta primers. The protocol was immunoSEQ multiplex PCR, while the TCRdb copy is restricted to in-frame clones and leaves out a portion. Of fewer than 95,000 clones detected, 75% to 90% appear once; the ten largest clones hold about 7%. A word on this clone: Its antigen is not known.

Study-wide results and caveats: The investigators catalogued 180 or so TCR beta chains as cytomegalovirus-associated.

J gave up 3 bases and V 5 bases, and 6 bases lay outside the gene matches. The germline V gene has CDR1 LNHDA and CDR2 SQIVND (reference sequence). This CDR3 comprises 14 residues. The source material was PBMCs. This sequence joins TRBV19 and TRBJ2-7; 8 nucleotides align to TRBD1. The source of this sequence is a man in his forties in good health and CMV-seropositive. The CDR3 spells CASSFGTGYYEQYF. The CDR3 DNA reads TGTGCCAGTAGTTTCGGGACAGGCTACTACGAGCAGTACTTC. The full variable domain, rest sourced from reference TRBV19 and TRBJ2-7, is DGGITQSPKYLFRKEGQNVTLSCEQNLNHDAMYWYRQDPGQGLRLIYYSQIVNDFQKGDIAEGYSVSREKKESFPLTVTSAQKNPTAFYLCASSFGTGYYEQYFGPGTRLTVT.